This T cell receptor beta chain is drawn from a study of CD8+ T cells in alopecia areata. Study-level points and caveats: Normal skin contains resident alphabeta T cells, and these are also sequenced in scalp samples.

In each case, RNA was isolated and then reverse transcribed into cDNA as the sequencing template. Data came from immunoSEQ multiplex PCR; TCRdb stores just in-frame clones and leaves some out. Of 110,000 to 150,000 clones listed, about two thirds are singletons. CDR3 length: 15 amino acids. V lost 3 bases and J lost 7; bases outside the gene matches: 7. From germline, CDR1 is ENHRY and CDR2 SYGVKD. About this clone: The antigen is unknown.

V and J are TRBV10-3 and TRBJ2-2; 8 bases line up with TRBD1. Sequencing used CD8+ T cells sorted from blood. The receptor's source is a human donor in good health. The CDR3 reads CAISDEDRAYGELFF. The CDR3 bases are TGTGCCATCAGTGATGAGGACAGGGCGTACGGGGAGCTGTTTTTT.